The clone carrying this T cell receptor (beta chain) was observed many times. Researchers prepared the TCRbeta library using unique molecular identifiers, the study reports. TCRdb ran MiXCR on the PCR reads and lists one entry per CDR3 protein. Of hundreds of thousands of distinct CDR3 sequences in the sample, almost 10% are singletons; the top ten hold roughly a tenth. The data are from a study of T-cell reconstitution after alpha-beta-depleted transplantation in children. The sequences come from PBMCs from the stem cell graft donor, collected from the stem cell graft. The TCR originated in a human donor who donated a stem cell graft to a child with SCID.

The CDR3 region is CASTRLAGLGEQFF. The CDR3 DNA follows: TGTGCCAGCACCAGACTAGCGGGGTTAGGCGAGCAGTTCTTC. The chain uses TRBV9 and TRBJ2-1; 11 bases match TRBD2. Germline V gene lookup returns CDR1 SGDLS and CDR2 YYNGEE. There are 14 residues in the CDR3. With 6 bases clipped from V and 10 bases from J, the junction kept 9 bases outside the gene matches.